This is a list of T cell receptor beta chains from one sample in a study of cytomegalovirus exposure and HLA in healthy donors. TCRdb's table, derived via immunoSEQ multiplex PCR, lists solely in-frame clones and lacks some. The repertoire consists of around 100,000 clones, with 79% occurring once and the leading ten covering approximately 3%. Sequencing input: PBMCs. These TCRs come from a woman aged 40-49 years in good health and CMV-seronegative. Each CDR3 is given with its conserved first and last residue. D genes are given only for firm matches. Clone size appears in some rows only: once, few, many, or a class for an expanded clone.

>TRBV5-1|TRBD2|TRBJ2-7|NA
CASSLRTSGRGTEQYF
TGCGCCAGCAGCTTGCGGACTAGCGGGAGGGGGACTGAGCAGTACTTC
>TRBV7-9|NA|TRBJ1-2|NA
CASSPDTRPGYTF
TGTGCCAGCAGCCCAGACACCCGACCTGGCTACACCTTC
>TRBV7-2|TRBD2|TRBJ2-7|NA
CASSRSGGALYEQYF
TGTGCCAGCAGCCGTAGCGGGGGGGCCCTCTACGAGCAGTACTTC
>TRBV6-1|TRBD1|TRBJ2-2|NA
CASMGTGGAGELFF
TGTGCCAGCATGGGGACAGGCGGTGCCGGGGAGCTGTTTTTT
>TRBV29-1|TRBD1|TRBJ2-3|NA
CSVEVWDSPSTDTQYF
TGCAGCGTTGAAGTTTGGGACAGTCCTAGCACAGATACGCAGTATTTT
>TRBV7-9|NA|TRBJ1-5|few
CSSSLTDQPQHF
TGTTCCAGCAGCTTAACTGATCAGCCCCAGCATTTT
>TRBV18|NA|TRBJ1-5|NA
CASSPLGAQPQHF
TGTGCCAGCTCACCACTCGGAGCTCAGCCCCAGCATTTT
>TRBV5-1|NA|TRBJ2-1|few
CASSLQDPYNEQFF
TGCGCCAGCAGCTTGCAGGATCCCTACAATGAGCAGTTCTTC
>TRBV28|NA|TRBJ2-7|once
CASSLEGVPYEQYF
TGTGCCAGCAGTTTGGAAGGGGTTCCCTACGAGCAGTACTTC
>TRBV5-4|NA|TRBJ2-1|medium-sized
CASSPTQGTTDEQFF
TGTGCCAGCAGTCCTACACAAGGAACTACCGATGAGCAGTTCTTC
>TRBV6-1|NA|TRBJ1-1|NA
CASSDAGGMNTEAFF
TGTGCCAGCAGTGACGCGGGGGGAATGAACACTGAAGCTTTCTTT
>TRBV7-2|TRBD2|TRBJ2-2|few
CASSSGGASGFYAGELFF
TGTGCCAGCAGCTCTGGGGGGGCTAGCGGGTTTTACGCCGGGGAGCTGTTTTTT
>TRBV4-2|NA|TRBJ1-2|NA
CASSQPGSGANYGYTF
TGTGCCAGCAGCCAACCAGGGTCAGGGGCTAACTATGGCTACACCTTC
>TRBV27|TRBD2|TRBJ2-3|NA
CASSRTSGREDTQYF
TGTGCCAGCAGCCGCACTAGCGGGAGGGAGGATACGCAGTATTTT
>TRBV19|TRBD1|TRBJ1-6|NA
CASSDRGQSPLHF
TGTGCCAGTAGCGACAGGGGGCAGTCACCCCTCCACTTT
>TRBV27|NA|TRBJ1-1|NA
CASSPRRTQRRHDTEAFF
TGTGCCAGCAGTCCGCGGAGGACTCAGAGAAGGCATGACACTGAAGCTTTCTTT